The 7 T cell receptor beta chains below all came from one sample that was sequenced in a study of blood T cell repertoires in COVID-19. Repertoires were generated with immunoSEQ multiplex PCR, while TCRdb's copy carries only in-frame clones and drops some. Of just under 350,000 clones listed, more than 70% are singletons. The sequenced material came from peripheral blood. The receptors were gathered from a man aged 25-40 years with active or convalescent COVID-19.

The genes are TRBV5-1 and TRBJ2-2; the match to TRBD1 covers 12 bases. Germline assignment: CDR1 SGHRS and CDR2 YFSETQ. This CDR3 is built from 14 residues. V was pared by 5 bases and J by 6 bases, with 2 bases of the junction left unmatched. CDR3 protein: CASRGQGAAGELFF. The CDR3 DNA sequence: TGCGCCAGCAGGGGACAGGGGGCCGCCGGGGAGCTGTTTTTT.

The chain employs TRBV5-1 and TRBJ1-6; D ambiguous. The CDR3 spans 17 residues. V dropped 1 base and J dropped 4 bases, with 15 bases sitting between them. Germline CDR1 and CDR2: SGHRS and YFSETQ. The CDR3 DNA is TGCGCCAGCAGCTTGAGTGGGGAGTTGGGGTATAATTCACCCCTCCACTTT. Translating it yields CASSLSGELGYNSPLHF. The variable domain in full, completed from reference TRBV5-1 and TRBJ1-6, reads KAGVTQTPRYLIKTRGQQVTLSCSPISGHRSVSWYQQTPGQGLQFLFEYFSETQRNKGNFPGRFSGRQFSNSRSEMNVSTLELGDSALYLCASSLSGELGYNSPLHFGNGTRLTVT.

The chain combines TRBV3-1 (or the pseudogene TRBV3-2) with TRBJ2-3, with 10 bases lining up with TRBD2. Germline-derived CDR1 and CDR2 are LGHDT and YNNKEL (reference sequence). V trimming: 4 bases; J trimming: 2 bases; junction bases outside the gene matches: 6. This CDR3 is 16 amino acids long. DNA for the CDR3: TGTGCCAGCAGCCGTGGTAGCGGGGGGTACACAGATACGCAGTATTTT. It specifies CASSRGSGGYTDTQYF.

The rearrangement joins TRBV9 to TRBJ1-6, with 7 bases fitting TRBD1. Germline trimming cut 3 bases from V and 10 bases from J; bases unmatched to any gene: 4. Germline V gene data show CDR1 as SGDLS and CDR2 as YYNGEE. The length of the CDR3 is 13 residues. Written as DNA, the CDR3 is TGTGCCAGCAGCGCAGGGGGAGAGTCACCCCTCCACTTT. It is translated as CASSAGGESPLHF.

Turning to this clone: Within the sample, other DNA sequences also encode this same CDR3. DNA of the CDR3: TGTGCCAGCAGTTTACAGGGAGGCCAGCCCCAGCATTTT. Its protein product is CASSLQGGQPQHF. The chain links TRBV28 to TRBJ1-5; D possibly corresponds to TRBD1 (5 bases). The CDR3 loop spans 13 amino acids. V dropped 2 bases and J dropped 7 bases, with 9 bases sitting between them. The germline V gene has CDR1 MDHEN and CDR2 SYDVKM.

This clone has just a few counts. This chain connects TRBV15 to TRBJ2-1; D perhaps matches TRBD2 (6 bases). V was cut by 8 bases and J by 2 bases, with 13 bases left in between. The CDR3 loop spans 14 amino acids. Per germline, CDR1 LNHNV and CDR2 YYDKDF (reference sequence). Written as DNA, the CDR3 is TGTGCCACCCACCTCGCGGGGACCTACAATGAGCAGTTCTTC. This gives the protein CATHLAGTYNEQFF.

The chain combines TRBV6-6 with TRBJ2-7; D gene unclear. This CDR3 has 13 residues. Germline values: CDR1 MNHNY, CDR2 SVGAGI (reference sequence). The germline V and J ends were trimmed by 4 bases and 4 bases, with 11 bases remaining between them. The CDR3 nucleotides read TGTGCCAGCAGTTCCCCTACGTTTTACGAGCAGTACTTC. It yields the protein CASSSPTFYEQYF.